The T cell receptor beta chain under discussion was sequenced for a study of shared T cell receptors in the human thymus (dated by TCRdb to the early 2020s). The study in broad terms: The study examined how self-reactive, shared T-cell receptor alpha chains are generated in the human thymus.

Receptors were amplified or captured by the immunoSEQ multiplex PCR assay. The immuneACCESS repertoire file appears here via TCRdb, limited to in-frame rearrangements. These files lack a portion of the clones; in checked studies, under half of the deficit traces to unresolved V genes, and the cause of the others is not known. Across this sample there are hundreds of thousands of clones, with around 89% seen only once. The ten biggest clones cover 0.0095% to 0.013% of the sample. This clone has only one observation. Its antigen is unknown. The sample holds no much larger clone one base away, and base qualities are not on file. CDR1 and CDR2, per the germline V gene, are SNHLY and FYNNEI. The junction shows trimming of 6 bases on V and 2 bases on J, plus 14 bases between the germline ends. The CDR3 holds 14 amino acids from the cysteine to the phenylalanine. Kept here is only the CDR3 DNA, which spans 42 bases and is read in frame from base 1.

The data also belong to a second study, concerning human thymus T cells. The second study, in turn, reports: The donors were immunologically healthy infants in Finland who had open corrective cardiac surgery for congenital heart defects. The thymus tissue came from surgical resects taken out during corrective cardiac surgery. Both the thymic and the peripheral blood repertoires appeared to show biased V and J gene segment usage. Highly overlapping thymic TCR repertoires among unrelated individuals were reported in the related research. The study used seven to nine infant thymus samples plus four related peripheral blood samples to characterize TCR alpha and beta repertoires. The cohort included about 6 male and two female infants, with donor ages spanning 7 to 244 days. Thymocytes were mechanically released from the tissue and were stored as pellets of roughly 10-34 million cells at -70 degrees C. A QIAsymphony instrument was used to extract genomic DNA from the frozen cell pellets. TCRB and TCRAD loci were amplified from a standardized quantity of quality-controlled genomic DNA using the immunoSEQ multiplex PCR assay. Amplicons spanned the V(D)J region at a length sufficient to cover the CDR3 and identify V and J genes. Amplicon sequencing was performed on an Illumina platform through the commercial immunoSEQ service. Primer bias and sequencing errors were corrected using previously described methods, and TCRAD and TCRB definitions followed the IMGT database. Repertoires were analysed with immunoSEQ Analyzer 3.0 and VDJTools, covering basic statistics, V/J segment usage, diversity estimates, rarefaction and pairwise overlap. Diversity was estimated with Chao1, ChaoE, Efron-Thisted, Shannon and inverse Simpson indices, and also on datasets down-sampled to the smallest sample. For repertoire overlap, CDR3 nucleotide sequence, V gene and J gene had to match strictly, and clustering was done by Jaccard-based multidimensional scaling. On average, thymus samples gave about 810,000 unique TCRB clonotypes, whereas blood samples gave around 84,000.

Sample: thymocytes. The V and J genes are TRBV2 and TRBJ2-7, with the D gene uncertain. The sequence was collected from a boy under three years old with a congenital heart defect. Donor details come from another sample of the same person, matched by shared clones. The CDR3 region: CASSLDWKPYEQYF. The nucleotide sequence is TGTGCCAGCAGCTTAGACTGGAAACCCTACGAGCAGTACTTC. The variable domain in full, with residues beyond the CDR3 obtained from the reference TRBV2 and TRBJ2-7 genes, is EPEVTQTPSHQVTQMGQEVILRCVPISNHLYFYWYRQILGQKVEFLVSFYNNEISEKSEIFDDQFSVERPDGSNFTLKIRSTKLEDSAMYFCASSLDWKPYEQYFGPGTRLTVT.